Listed below are T cell receptor beta chains from one sample, sequenced in a study of T cell responses to AZD1222 COVID-19 vaccine. Repertoires were generated with immunoSEQ multiplex PCR, while TCRdb's copy carries only in-frame clones and drops some. The sample shows about 91,000 clones, approximately 90% of them seen only once. The input for sequencing was peripheral blood, taken 28 days after the second AZD1222 dose. All receptors derive from an adult who received the AZD1222 COVID-19 vaccine. The CDR3 runs from the conserved cysteine through the conserved F or W. A D gene is named only where the DNA matches it firmly. Where a row states a size, it is once, few, many or the class of an expanded clone; other rows omit it.

cdr3_length: 16; clone_size: .; j_call: TRBJ1-1; d_call: .; v_call: TRBV4-2; cdr3_nt: TGTGCCAGCAGCCAAGAAGGACCGCCACTGAACACTGAAGCTTTCTTT; cdr3_aa: CASSQEGPPLNTEAFF
cdr3_length: 16; clone_size: .; j_call: TRBJ1-2; d_call: .; v_call: TRBV21-1; cdr3_nt: TGTGCCAGCAGCAACGACAGGGGGCGATCTTCTGGTGGCTACACCTTC; cdr3_aa: CASSNDRGRSSGGYTF
cdr3_length: 14; clone_size: .; j_call: TRBJ1-5; d_call: .; v_call: TRBV11-3; cdr3_nt: TGTGCCAGCAGCTCGGAGGGTGAGAATCAGCCCCAGCATTTT; cdr3_aa: CASSSEGENQPQHF
cdr3_length: 16; clone_size: .; j_call: TRBJ1-2; d_call: .; v_call: TRBV28; cdr3_nt: TGTGCCAGCAGTTTATACCCGGGGGAGGGAGCCTATGGCTACACCTTC; cdr3_aa: CASSLYPGEGAYGYTF
cdr3_length: 14; clone_size: .; j_call: TRBJ2-1; d_call: .; v_call: TRBV29-1; cdr3_nt: TGCAGCGTTGGGAGGACATCCCTTTACAATGAGCAGTTCTTC; cdr3_aa: CSVGRTSLYNEQFF
cdr3_length: 17; clone_size: once; j_call: TRBJ1-5; d_call: TRBD1; v_call: TRBV19; cdr3_nt: TGTGCCACCACGCCAAAGACAGGGCCCTATAGCAATCAGCCCCAGCATTTT; cdr3_aa: CATTPKTGPYSNQPQHF
cdr3_length: 15; clone_size: .; j_call: TRBJ1-2; d_call: TRBD1; v_call: TRBV2; cdr3_nt: TGTGCCAGCAGTGACGGGACAGGGGTTAACTATGGCTACACCTTC; cdr3_aa: CASSDGTGVNYGYTF
cdr3_length: 15; clone_size: .; j_call: TRBJ1-3; d_call: .; v_call: TRBV3-1/TRBV3-2; cdr3_nt: TGTGCCAGCAGCCAAGGTCGGGGCTCTGGAAACACCATATATTTT; cdr3_aa: CASSQGRGSGNTIYF
cdr3_length: 16; clone_size: .; j_call: TRBJ2-7; d_call: .; v_call: TRBV4-2; cdr3_nt: TGTGCCAGCAGCCAAGAAGGGGGGAGTGGAGGCTACGAGCAGTACTTC; cdr3_aa: CASSQEGGSGGYEQYF
cdr3_length: 14; clone_size: .; j_call: TRBJ1-2; d_call: .; v_call: TRBV29-1; cdr3_nt: TGCAGCGTTGAAGGTCGGGGGGCTAACTATGGCTACACCTTC; cdr3_aa: CSVEGRGANYGYTF
cdr3_length: 12; clone_size: .; j_call: TRBJ1-4; d_call: .; v_call: TRBV7-9; cdr3_nt: TGTGCCAGCTCAGGGTCCCTTGAAAAACTGTTTTTT; cdr3_aa: CASSGSLEKLFF
cdr3_length: 14; clone_size: .; j_call: TRBJ2-7; d_call: TRBD1; v_call: TRBV13; cdr3_nt: TGTGCCAGCAGCCCGAGGGACAGGGGCGACGAGCAGTACTTC; cdr3_aa: CASSPRDRGDEQYF
cdr3_length: 14; clone_size: .; j_call: TRBJ1-4; d_call: .; v_call: TRBV7-2; cdr3_nt: TGTGCCAGCAGCCCCGGGGCGGCTCGAGAAAAACTGTTTTTT; cdr3_aa: CASSPGAAREKLFF
cdr3_length: 14; clone_size: .; j_call: TRBJ2-7; d_call: .; v_call: TRBV9; cdr3_nt: TGTGCCAGCAGCGTAAATGGGGGCCTCGACGAGCAGTACTTC; cdr3_aa: CASSVNGGLDEQYF
cdr3_length: 13; clone_size: .; j_call: TRBJ1-6; d_call: .; v_call: TRBV7-3; cdr3_nt: TGTGCCAGCAGCTTAACCCCCAATTCACCCCTCCACTTT; cdr3_aa: CASSLTPNSPLHF
cdr3_length: 16; clone_size: .; j_call: TRBJ1-3; d_call: .; v_call: TRBV5-1; cdr3_nt: TGCGCCAGCAGCTTGGGCCTTACAGGGTCTGGAAACACCATATATTTT; cdr3_aa: CASSLGLTGSGNTIYF
cdr3_length: 15; clone_size: .; j_call: TRBJ1-1; d_call: .; v_call: TRBV5-6; cdr3_nt: TGTGCCAGCAGCGGGGATCTGGGGGGCAACACTGAAGCTTTCTTT; cdr3_aa: CASSGDLGGNTEAFF
cdr3_length: 17; clone_size: .; j_call: TRBJ1-2; d_call: TRBD1; v_call: TRBV19; cdr3_nt: TGTGCCAGTAATCCCGGGACAGGGAGACTTTTTAACTATGGCTACACCTTC; cdr3_aa: CASNPGTGRLFNYGYTF
cdr3_length: 15; clone_size: .; j_call: TRBJ1-4; d_call: TRBD1; v_call: TRBV7-2; cdr3_nt: TGTGCCAGCAGCTTGGGGGACAGGGATAATGAAAAACTGTTTTTT; cdr3_aa: CASSLGDRDNEKLFF
cdr3_length: 17; clone_size: .; j_call: TRBJ1-2; d_call: TRBD1; v_call: TRBV5-5; cdr3_nt: TGTGCCAGCAGCCCCTGGACAGGGGGACAATCGGTCTATGGCTACACCTTC; cdr3_aa: CASSPWTGGQSVYGYTF
cdr3_length: 12; clone_size: .; j_call: TRBJ2-7; d_call: .; v_call: TRBV19; cdr3_nt: TGTGCCAGTAGCTACGGGGGACCCGAGCAGTACTTC; cdr3_aa: CASSYGGPEQYF
cdr3_length: 16; clone_size: .; j_call: TRBJ2-2; d_call: .; v_call: TRBV9; cdr3_nt: TGTGCCAGCAGCGTTAGAGTCGGACGGTACACCGGGGAGCTGTTTTTT; cdr3_aa: CASSVRVGRYTGELFF
cdr3_length: 14; clone_size: .; j_call: TRBJ2-5; d_call: TRBD1; v_call: TRBV6-2/TRBV6-3; cdr3_nt: TGTGCCAGCAGTTTAGGACAGGTTCAAGAGACCCAGTACTTC; cdr3_aa: CASSLGQVQETQYF
cdr3_length: 14; clone_size: .; j_call: TRBJ2-1; d_call: .; v_call: TRBV19; cdr3_nt: TGTGCCAGTAGTATCCCGGACACTGACAATGAGCAGTTCTTC; cdr3_aa: CASSIPDTDNEQFF
cdr3_length: 13; clone_size: .; j_call: TRBJ1-2; d_call: .; v_call: TRBV12-3/TRBV12-4; cdr3_nt: TGTGCCAGCAGTCTATCCCCCGGCGCCGACTACACCTTC; cdr3_aa: CASSLSPGADYTF
cdr3_length: 15; clone_size: once; j_call: TRBJ1-2; d_call: TRBD1; v_call: TRBV19; cdr3_nt: TGTGCCAGTAGTATCCAGGCAGGGGGTCGGTATGGCTACACCTTC; cdr3_aa: CASSIQAGGRYGYTF
cdr3_length: 19; clone_size: .; j_call: TRBJ2-5; d_call: .; v_call: TRBV5-6; cdr3_nt: TGTGCCAGCAGCTACCTCTTAACGGGGGCAGGGAATGGCCAAGAGACCCAGTACTTC; cdr3_aa: CASSYLLTGAGNGQETQYF
cdr3_length: 16; clone_size: .; j_call: TRBJ1-2; d_call: TRBD1; v_call: TRBV19; cdr3_nt: TGTGCCAGTAGTATGACAGGGGGCTCCCTTAACTATGGCTACACCTTC; cdr3_aa: CASSMTGGSLNYGYTF
cdr3_length: 15; clone_size: once; j_call: TRBJ1-2; d_call: .; v_call: TRBV3-1/TRBV3-2; cdr3_nt: TGTGCCAGCAGCCAAGATCTGGGGGCTAACTATGGCTACACCTTC; cdr3_aa: CASSQDLGANYGYTF
cdr3_length: 13; clone_size: .; j_call: TRBJ2-5; d_call: .; v_call: TRBV5-8; cdr3_nt: TGTGCCAGCAGCTTGCTAGGGGAAGAGACCCAGTACTTC; cdr3_aa: CASSLLGEETQYF
cdr3_length: 15; clone_size: .; j_call: TRBJ1-4; d_call: .; v_call: TRBV9; cdr3_nt: TGTGCCAGCAGCGTAGGTGAGAGGGAGGCTGAAAAACTGTTTTTT; cdr3_aa: CASSVGEREAEKLFF
cdr3_length: 16; clone_size: .; j_call: TRBJ2-1; d_call: .; v_call: TRBV7-9; cdr3_nt: TGTGCCAGCAGCAAGAGCTTCGGGGAAGACTACAATGAGCAGTTCTTC; cdr3_aa: CASSKSFGEDYNEQFF
cdr3_length: 15; clone_size: .; j_call: TRBJ1-2; d_call: .; v_call: TRBV30; cdr3_nt: TGTGCCTGGAGTGTTCGAGGGCGACCCCTGTATGGCTACACCTTC; cdr3_aa: CAWSVRGRPLYGYTF